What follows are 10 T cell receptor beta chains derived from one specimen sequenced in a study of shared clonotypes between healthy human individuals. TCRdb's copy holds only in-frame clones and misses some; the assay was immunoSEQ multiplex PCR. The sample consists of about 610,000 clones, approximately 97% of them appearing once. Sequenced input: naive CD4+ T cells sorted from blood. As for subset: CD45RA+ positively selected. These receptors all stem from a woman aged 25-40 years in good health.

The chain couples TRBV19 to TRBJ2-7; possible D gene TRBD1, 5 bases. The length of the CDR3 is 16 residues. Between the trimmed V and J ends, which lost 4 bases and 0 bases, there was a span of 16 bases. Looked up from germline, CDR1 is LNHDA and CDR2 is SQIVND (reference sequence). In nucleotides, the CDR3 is TGTGCCAGTAGTAGCCCCGCAGGGCGATCCTCCTACGAGCAGTACTTC. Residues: CASSSPAGRSSYEQYF.

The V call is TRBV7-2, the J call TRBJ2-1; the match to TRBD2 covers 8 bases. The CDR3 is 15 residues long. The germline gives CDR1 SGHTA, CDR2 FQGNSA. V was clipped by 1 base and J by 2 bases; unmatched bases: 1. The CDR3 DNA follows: TGTGCCAGCAGCTTAGTTAGCGGGGCCTACAATGAGCAGTTCTTC. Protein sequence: CASSLVSGAYNEQFF.

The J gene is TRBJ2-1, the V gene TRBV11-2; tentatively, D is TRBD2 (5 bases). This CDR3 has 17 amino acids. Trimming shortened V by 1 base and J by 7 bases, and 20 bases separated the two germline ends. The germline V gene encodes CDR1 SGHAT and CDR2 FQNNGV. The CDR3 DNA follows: TGTGCCAGCAGCTTAGGGAGGTGGTTAGGTGGTAGGAATGAGCAGTTCTTC. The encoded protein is CASSLGRWLGGRNEQFF.

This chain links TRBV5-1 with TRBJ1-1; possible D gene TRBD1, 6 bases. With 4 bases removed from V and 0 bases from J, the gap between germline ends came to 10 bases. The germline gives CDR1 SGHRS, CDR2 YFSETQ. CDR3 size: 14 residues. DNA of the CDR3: TGCGCCAGCAGCCGCAGGGACATGAACACTGAAGCTTTCTTT. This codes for CASSRRDMNTEAFF.

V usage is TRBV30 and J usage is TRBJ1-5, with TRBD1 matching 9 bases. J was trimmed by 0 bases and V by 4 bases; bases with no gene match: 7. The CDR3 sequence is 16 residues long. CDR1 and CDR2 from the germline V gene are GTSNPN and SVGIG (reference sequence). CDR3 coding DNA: TGTGCCTGGACCGGGACAGGGCATTATAGCAATCAGCCCCAGCATTTT. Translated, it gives CAWTGTGHYSNQPQHF.

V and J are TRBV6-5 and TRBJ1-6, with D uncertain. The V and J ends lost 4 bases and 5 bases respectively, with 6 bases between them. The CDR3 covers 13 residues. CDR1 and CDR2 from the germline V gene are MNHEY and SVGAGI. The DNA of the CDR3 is TGTGCCAGCAGTTTCGTCAATAATTCACCCCTCCACTTT. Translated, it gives CASSFVNNSPLHF.

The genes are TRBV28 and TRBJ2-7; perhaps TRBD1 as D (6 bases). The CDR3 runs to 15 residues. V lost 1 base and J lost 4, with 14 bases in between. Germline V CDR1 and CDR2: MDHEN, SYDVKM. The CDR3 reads CASSLYVGGGYEQYF. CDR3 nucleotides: TGTGCCAGCAGTTTATATGTTGGGGGCGGGTACGAGCAGTACTTC. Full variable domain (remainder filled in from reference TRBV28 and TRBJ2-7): DVKVTQSSRYLVKRTGEKVFLECVQDMDHENMFWYRQDPGLGLRLIYFSYDVKMKEKGDIPEGYSVSREKKERFSLILESASTNQTSMYLCASSLYVGGGYEQYFGPGTRLTVT.

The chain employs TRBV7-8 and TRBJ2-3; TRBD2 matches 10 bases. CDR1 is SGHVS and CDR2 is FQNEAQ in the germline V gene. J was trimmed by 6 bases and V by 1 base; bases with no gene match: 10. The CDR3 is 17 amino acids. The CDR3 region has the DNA TGTGCCAGCAGCTTAGAAGGGCTAGCGGGAGCCTGGGATACGCAGTATTTT. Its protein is CASSLEGLAGAWDTQYF.

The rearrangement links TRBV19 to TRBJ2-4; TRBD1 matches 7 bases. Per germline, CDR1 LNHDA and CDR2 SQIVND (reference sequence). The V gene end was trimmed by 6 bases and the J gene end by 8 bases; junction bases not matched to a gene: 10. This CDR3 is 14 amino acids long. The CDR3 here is CASRAGTEDYIQYF. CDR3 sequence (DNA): TGTGCCAGTAGAGCCGGGACAGAGGATTACATTCAGTACTTC.

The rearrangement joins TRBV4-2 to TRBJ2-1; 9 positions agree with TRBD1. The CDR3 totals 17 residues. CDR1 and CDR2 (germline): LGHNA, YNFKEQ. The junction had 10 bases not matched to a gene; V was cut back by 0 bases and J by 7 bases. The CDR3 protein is CASSQDLPGQGENEQFF. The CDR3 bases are TGTGCCAGCAGCCAAGATTTGCCGGGACAGGGAGAGAATGAGCAGTTCTTC.